The text below deals with one T cell receptor beta chain. The target of this receptor is not known. Qualities for individual bases were not recorded, and no much larger clone is one base off. These reads were obtained on an Illumina HiSeq 1500. TCRdb reanalyzed the raw reads on its own, using fastp at Q25 for trimming and MiXCR for clone calling, and kept in-frame beta chains. Records with the same CDR3 protein are collapsed into one entry carrying the most frequent genes and DNA. Within this sample are roughly 280,000 distinct CDR3 sequences, with roughly 21% of them counted one time only. Together, the top ten hold approximately 19% of the sample. This record belongs to a study of T cell repertoires in cytomegalovirus infection (dated by TCRdb to about 2019). About the investigation overall: The peptide stimulations were aimed at well-studied HLA-B-restricted epitopes as well as recently identified HLA-C-restricted CMV epitopes, whose presentation resists viral immunomodulation. Because public TCR beta signatures pointed to carriage of CMV infection together with the matching HLA type, the HLA type of each donor mattered for the analysis. What the research found in general, with its limitations: The ex vivo response was dominated by HLA-C-restricted CMV-specific TCR beta clonotypes, which also provided the single most frequent clonotype in two of eight donors. In both this cohort and an independent cohort of a few hundred donors, the cumulative frequency of public TCR beta family members distinguished carriers of CMV infection plus the relevant HLA type.

The germline ends are 15 bases apart after V is trimmed by 2 bases and J by 11 bases. There are 13 amino acids in the CDR3, from cysteine to phenylalanine inclusive. Only the CDR3 region is kept as DNA, spanning 39 bases read in frame from base 1. The germline V gene (reference sequence) sets CDR1 to LNHDA and CDR2 to SQIVND. What the treatment or condition label conveys for this sample: in vitro stimulation with specific CMV peptide epitopes to enrich CMV-specific T cells. In this chain, TRBV19 is recombined with TRBJ1-1, with no confident D gene call. This TCR came from a human donor in good health (CMV status not recorded). Some clones in this sample may be carry-over from other donors' samples. Source: cultured PBMCs, taken from culture after CMV antigen stimulation. CDR3 reads: CASSITGNLEAFF. The DNA is TGTGCCAGTAGTATAACGGGAAATCTCGAGGCTTTCTTT.